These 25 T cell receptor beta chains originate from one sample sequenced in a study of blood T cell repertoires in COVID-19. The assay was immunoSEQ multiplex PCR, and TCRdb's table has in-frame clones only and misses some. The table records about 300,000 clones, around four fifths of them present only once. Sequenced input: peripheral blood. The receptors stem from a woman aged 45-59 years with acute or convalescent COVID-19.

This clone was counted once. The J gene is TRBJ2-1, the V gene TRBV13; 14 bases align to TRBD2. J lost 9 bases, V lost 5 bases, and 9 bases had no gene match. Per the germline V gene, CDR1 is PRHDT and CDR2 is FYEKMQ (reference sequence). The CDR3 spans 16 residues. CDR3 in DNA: TGTGCCAGCAGCCCGCGACTAGCGGGGGGGAGGACTGAGCAGTTCTTC. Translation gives CASSPRLAGGRTEQFF.

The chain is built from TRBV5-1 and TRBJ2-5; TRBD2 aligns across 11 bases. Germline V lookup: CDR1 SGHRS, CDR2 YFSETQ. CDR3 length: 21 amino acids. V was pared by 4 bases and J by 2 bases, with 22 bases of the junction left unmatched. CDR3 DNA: TGCGCCAGCAGCCTGGCCCCCGCAAATGTGGGTCTAGCGGGAGGTCAAGAGACCCAGTACTTC. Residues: CASSLAPANVGLAGGQETQYF.

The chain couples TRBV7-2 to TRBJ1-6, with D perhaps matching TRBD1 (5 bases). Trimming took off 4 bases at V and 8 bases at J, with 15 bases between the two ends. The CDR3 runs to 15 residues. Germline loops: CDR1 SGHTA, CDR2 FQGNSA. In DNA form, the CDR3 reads TGTGCCAGCAGCTCCGGGTCCGCAGGGCATTCACCCCTCCACTTT. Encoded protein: CASSSGSAGHSPLHF.

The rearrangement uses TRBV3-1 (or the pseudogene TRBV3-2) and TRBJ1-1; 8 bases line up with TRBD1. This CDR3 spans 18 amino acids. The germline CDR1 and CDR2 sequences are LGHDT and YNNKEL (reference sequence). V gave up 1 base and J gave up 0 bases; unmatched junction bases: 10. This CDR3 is CASSQGSQGAAMNTEAFF. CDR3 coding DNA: TGTGCCAGCAGCCAAGGTTCCCAGGGGGCCGCTATGAACACTGAAGCTTTCTTT.

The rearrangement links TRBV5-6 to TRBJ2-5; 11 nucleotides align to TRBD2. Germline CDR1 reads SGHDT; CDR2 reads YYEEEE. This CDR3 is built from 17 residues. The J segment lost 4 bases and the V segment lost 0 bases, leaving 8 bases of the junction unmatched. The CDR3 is CASSLGTSGWGPETQYF. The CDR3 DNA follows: TGTGCCAGCAGCTTGGGGACTAGCGGGTGGGGGCCAGAGACCCAGTACTTC. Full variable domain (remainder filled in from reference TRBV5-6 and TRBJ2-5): DAGVTQSPTHLIKTRGQQVTLRCSPKSGHDTVSWYQQALGQGPQFIFQYYEEEERQRGNFPDRFSGHQFPNYSSELNVNALLLGDSALYLCASSLGTSGWGPETQYFGPGTRLLVL.

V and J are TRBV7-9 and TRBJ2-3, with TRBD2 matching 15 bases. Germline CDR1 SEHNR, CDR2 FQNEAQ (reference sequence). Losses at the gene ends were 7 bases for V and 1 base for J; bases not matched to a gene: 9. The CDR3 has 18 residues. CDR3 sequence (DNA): TGTGCCAGCACACCGGGACTAGCGGGGGGACCGCGCACAGATACGCAGTATTTT. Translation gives CASTPGLAGGPRTDTQYF. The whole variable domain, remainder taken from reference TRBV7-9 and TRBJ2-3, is DTGVSQNPRHKITKRGQNVTFRCDPISEHNRLYWYRQTLGQGPEFLTYFQNEAQLEKSRLLSDRFSAERPKGSFSTLEIQRTEQGDSAMYLCASTPGLAGGPRTDTQYFGPGTRLTVL.

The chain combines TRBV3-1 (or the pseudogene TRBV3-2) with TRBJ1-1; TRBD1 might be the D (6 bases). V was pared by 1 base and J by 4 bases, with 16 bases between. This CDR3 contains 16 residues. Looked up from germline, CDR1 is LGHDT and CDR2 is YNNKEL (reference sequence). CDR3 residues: CASSQVWGRVGTEAFF. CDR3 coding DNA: TGTGCCAGCAGCCAAGTTTGGGGGCGGGTCGGCACTGAAGCTTTCTTT.

The CDR3 sequence is CASSPSGGGTDTQYF. The DNA of the CDR3 is TGTGCCAGCAGCCCTAGCGGGGGGGGCACAGATACGCAGTATTTT. The gene calls are TRBV7-2 and TRBJ2-3; TRBD2 matches 12 bases. Germline-derived CDR1 and CDR2 are SGHTA and FQGNSA. This CDR3 region has 15 residues. With V trimmed by 5 bases and J by 1 base, 1 base remained unmatched.

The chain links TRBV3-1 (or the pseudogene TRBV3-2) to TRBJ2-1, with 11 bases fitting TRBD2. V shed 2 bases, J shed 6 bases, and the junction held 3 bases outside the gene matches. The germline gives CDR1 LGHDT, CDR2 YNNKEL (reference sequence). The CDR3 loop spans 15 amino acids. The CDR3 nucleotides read TGTGCCAGCAGCCAAACTAGCGGGAGAGGCAATGAGCAGTTCTTC. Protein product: CASSQTSGRGNEQFF.

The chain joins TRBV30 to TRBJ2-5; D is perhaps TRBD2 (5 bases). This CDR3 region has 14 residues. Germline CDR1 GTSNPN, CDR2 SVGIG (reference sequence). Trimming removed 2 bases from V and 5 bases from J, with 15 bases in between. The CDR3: CAWSSIGVGETQYF. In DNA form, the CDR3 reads TGTGCCTGGAGTAGTATCGGGGTTGGCGAGACCCAGTACTTC.

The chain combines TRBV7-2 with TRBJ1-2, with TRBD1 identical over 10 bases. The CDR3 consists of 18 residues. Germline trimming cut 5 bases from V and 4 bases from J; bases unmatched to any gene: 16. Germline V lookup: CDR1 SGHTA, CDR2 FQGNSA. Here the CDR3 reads CASSPGMGQGSGVYGYTF. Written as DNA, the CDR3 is TGTGCCAGCAGCCCCGGGATGGGACAGGGGTCGGGAGTCTATGGCTACACCTTC.

The CDR3 DNA reads as TGTGCCAGCAGCCCAGCCACCCCTATGAGTGGGAGGCAGTACTTC. It is translated as CASSPATPMSGRQYF. The V gene is TRBV9, the J gene TRBJ2-7, with a tentative D call TRBD2 (5 bases). Germline assignment: CDR1 SGDLS and CDR2 YYNGEE. This CDR3 region has 15 residues. V lost 4 bases and J 9 bases, leaving 23 bases between the germline ends.

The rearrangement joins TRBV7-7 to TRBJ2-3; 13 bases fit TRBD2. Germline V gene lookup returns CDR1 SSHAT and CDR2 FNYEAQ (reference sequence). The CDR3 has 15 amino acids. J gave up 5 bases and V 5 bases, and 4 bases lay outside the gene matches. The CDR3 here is CASSPRLAGGDTQYF. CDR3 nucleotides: TGTGCCAGCAGCCCCCGACTAGCGGGGGGAGATACGCAGTATTTT.

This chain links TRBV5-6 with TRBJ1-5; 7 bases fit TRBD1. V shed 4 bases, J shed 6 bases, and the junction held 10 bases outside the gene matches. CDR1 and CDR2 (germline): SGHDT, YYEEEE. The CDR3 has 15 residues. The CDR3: CASSLDRAKRQPQHF. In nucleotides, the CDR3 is TGTGCCAGCAGCCTCGACAGGGCTAAACGTCAGCCCCAGCATTTT.

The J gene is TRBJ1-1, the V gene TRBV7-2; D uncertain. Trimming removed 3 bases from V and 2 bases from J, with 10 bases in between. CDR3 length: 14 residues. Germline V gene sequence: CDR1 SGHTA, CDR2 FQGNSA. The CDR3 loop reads CASSFSPSNTEAFF. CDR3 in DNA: TGTGCCAGCAGCTTTAGTCCTTCCAACACTGAAGCTTTCTTT.

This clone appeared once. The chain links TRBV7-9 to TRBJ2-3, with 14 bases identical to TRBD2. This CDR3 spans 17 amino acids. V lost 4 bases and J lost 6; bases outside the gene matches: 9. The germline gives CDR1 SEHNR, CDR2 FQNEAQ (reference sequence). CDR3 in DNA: TGTGCCAGCAGCTCCCAGGGACTAGCGGGAGAAGGGGATACGCAGTATTTT. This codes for CASSSQGLAGEGDTQYF.

DNA for the CDR3: TGCGCCAGCAGCCGCCGTCGGGGAACCGGGGAGCTGTTTTTT. Translation gives CASSRRRGTGELFF. J is TRBJ2-2 and V is TRBV4-1, with D perhaps TRBD2 (5 bases). V was pared by 4 bases and J by 5 bases, with 11 bases between. This CDR3 is built from 14 residues. CDR1 is MGHRA and CDR2 is YSYEKL in the germline V gene.

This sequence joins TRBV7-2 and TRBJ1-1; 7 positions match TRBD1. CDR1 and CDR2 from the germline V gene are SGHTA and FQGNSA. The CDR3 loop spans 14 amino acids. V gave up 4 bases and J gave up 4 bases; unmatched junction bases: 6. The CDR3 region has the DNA TGTGCCAGCAGCTGGACAGGAACCGGCACTGAAGCTTTCTTT. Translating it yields CASSWTGTGTEAFF.

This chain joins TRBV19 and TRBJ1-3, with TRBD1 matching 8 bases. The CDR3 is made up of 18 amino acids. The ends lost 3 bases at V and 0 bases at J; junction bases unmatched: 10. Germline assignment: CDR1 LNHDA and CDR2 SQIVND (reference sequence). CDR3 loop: CASSIWRTGKSSGNTIYF. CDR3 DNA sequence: TGTGCCAGTAGTATCTGGAGGACAGGGAAGAGCTCTGGAAACACCATATATTTT.

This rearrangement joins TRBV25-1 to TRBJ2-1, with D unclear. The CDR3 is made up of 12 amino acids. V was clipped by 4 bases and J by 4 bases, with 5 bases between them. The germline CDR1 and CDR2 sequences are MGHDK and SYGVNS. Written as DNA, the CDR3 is TGTGCCAGCAGTGCAGTATACAATGAGCAGTTCTTC. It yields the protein CASSAVYNEQFF.

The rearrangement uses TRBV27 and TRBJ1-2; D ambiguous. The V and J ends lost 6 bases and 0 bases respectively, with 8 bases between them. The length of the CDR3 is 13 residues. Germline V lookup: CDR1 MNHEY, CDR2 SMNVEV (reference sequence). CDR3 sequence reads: CASRSSPNYGYTF. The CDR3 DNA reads TGTGCCAGCAGGTCGAGCCCTAACTATGGCTACACCTTC.

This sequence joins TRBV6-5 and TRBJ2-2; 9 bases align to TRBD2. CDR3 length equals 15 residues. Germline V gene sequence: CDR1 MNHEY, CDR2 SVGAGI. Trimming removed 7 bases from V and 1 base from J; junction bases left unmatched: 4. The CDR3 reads CASMATSGNTGELFF. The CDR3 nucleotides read TGTGCCAGCATGGCGACTAGCGGGAACACCGGGGAGCTGTTTTTT.

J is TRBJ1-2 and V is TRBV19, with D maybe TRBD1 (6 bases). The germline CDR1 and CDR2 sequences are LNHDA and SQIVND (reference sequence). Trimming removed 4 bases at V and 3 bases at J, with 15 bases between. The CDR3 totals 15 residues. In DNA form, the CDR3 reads TGTGCCAGTAGTACACGGACAGCTCCGTACTATGGCTACACCTTC. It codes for CASSTRTAPYYGYTF.

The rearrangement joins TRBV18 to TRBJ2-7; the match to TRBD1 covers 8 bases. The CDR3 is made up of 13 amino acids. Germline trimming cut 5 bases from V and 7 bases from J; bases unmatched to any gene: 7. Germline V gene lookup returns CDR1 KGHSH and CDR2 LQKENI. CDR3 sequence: CASSSTGAGEQYF. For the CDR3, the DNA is TGTGCCAGCTCATCGACAGGGGCGGGAGAGCAGTACTTC.

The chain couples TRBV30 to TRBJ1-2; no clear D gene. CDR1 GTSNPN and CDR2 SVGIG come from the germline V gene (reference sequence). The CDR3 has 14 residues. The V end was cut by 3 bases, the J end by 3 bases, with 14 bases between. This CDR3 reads CAWRGSRGDYGYTF. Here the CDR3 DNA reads TGTGCCTGGAGGGGTTCTCGCGGGGACTATGGCTACACCTTC.